This TCR beta chain was captured in a study of early T cells in non-severe SARS-CoV-2 infection. Study-level information: Sequenced bulk RNA came from whole blood that was unsorted, and chains were unpaired.

Germline CDR1 reads MNHEY; CDR2 reads SVGEGT. The CDR3 consists of 13 residues. V lost 2 bases and J 7 bases, leaving 9 bases between the germline ends. Each cDNA molecule carried a unique molecular identifier. Each CDR3 protein is one row after TCRdb ran MiXCR on the 5' RACE reads. There are about 80,000 distinct CDR3 sequences in the sample; around 12% occur only once, and 15% to 19% lies in the top ten. The genes are TRBV6-2 or TRBV6-3 and TRBJ1-5; tentative D call: TRBD1 (5 bases). The receptor was derived from an adult who was a healthcare worker with PCR-confirmed SARS-CoV-2 infection or an uninfected control (not recorded which). The donor label of this sample is uncertain. Source: whole blood, taken at baseline. CDR3 loop: CASSYDRGQPQHF. CDR3 nucleotide sequence: TGTGCCAGCAGTTACGACCGGGGGCAGCCCCAGCATTTT.